The 21 T cell receptor beta chains given below trace back to one sample, sequenced in a study of CD8+ T cells in alopecia areata. Described treatment: oral pan-JAK inhibitor, 5-10 mg twice daily. The sequencing template was cDNA reverse transcribed from extracted RNA. The assay was immunoSEQ multiplex PCR, and TCRdb's table has in-frame clones only and misses some. Of about 100,000 clones listed, about 60% are singletons. The sample consisted of CD8+ T cells sorted from blood, taken at approximately week 56, from a patient treated with tofacitinib. These receptors were collected from a human donor with alopecia areata.

This clone was counted a few times. The V gene is TRBV10-3, the J gene TRBJ2-7; tentatively, D is TRBD1 (6 bases). This CDR3 has 14 amino acids. V lost 4 bases and J lost 4, with 14 bases in between. Germline CDR1 ENHRY, CDR2 SYGVKD. Here the CDR3 reads CAISGTGQPYEQYF. CDR3 nucleotides: TGTGCCATCAGTGGTACGGGACAACCATACGAGCAGTACTTC.

This clone was seen only a few times. The rearrangement uses TRBV7-9 and TRBJ2-4; 9 positions agree with TRBD1. CDR3 length: 15 amino acids. V shed 5 bases, J shed 6 bases, and the junction held 8 bases outside the gene matches. The germline gives CDR1 SEHNR, CDR2 FQNEAQ (reference sequence). CDR3 protein: CASSPPGGQGNIQYF. The CDR3 DNA is TGTGCCAGCAGCCCCCCTGGGGGACAGGGAAACATTCAGTACTTC.

This chain connects TRBV9 to TRBJ1-2; 9 bases fit TRBD1. CDR1 is SGDLS, CDR2 YYNGEE, per germline. Trimming at V came to 2 bases and at J to 8 bases, leaving 16 bases not matched to a gene. The CDR3 extends over 17 amino acids. In nucleotides, the CDR3 is TGTGCCAGCAGCGTCCCGACCGGGACAGGGATTGGGAACGGCTACACCTTC. It translates to CASSVPTGTGIGNGYTF.

The CDR3 region has the DNA TGTGCCAGCAGTCCCGGACACATCAATCAGCCCCAGCATTTT. Its protein is CASSPGHINQPQHF. The V call is TRBV7-9, the J call TRBJ1-5; D is possibly TRBD1 (5 bases). Between the trimmed V and J ends, which lost 6 bases and 3 bases, there was a span of 12 bases. Germline-derived CDR1 and CDR2 are SEHNR and FQNEAQ (reference sequence). The CDR3 is 14 residues long.

Turning to this clone: The same CDR3 is also encoded by other DNA sequences in this sample. This sequence joins TRBV5-6 and TRBJ2-5, with TRBD2 matching over 7 bases. The CDR3 is made up of 13 amino acids. V shed 3 bases, J shed 1 base, and the junction held 0 bases outside the gene matches. CDR1 and CDR2 (germline): SGHDT, YYEEEE. The CDR3 nucleotides are TGTGCCAGCAGCTGGGGGGGCCAAGAGACCCAGTACTTC. Amino acids: CASSWGGQETQYF.

The genes are TRBV11-2 and TRBJ2-1; D is perhaps TRBD2 (6 bases). This CDR3 spans 15 amino acids. Per the germline V gene, CDR1 is SGHAT and CDR2 is FQNNGV. The ends were cut back, 0 bases at V and 6 bases at J, with 12 bases in the middle. CDR3 in amino acids: CASSLDGGGLNEQFF. The CDR3, as DNA: TGTGCCAGCAGCTTAGACGGGGGAGGCCTCAATGAGCAGTTCTTC.

This clone appeared a few times. The chain combines TRBV7-2 with TRBJ2-1; D is possibly TRBD2 (6 bases). V was cut by 1 base and J by 0 bases, with 10 bases left in between. The CDR3 totals 16 residues. Germline CDR1 SGHTA, CDR2 FQGNSA. The CDR3 loop is CASSLGVGSSYNEQFF. DNA for the CDR3: TGTGCCAGCAGCTTAGGTGTCGGGAGCTCCTACAATGAGCAGTTCTTC.

This clone was observed once. The CDR3 DNA reads TGTGCCAGCAACCCTACAGGCTTCTACGAGCAGTACTTC. The encoded protein is CASNPTGFYEQYF. This sequence joins TRBV6-5 and TRBJ2-7; TRBD1 might be the D (5 bases). This CDR3 is 13 amino acids long. CDR1 is MNHEY, CDR2 SVGAGI, per germline. Trimming took 7 bases from V and 3 from J, leaving 13 bases between them.

The table lists this clone with a few counts. The V and J genes are TRBV6-4 and TRBJ2-1; 10 bases fit TRBD2. CDR3 size: 15 residues. With V trimmed by 0 bases and J by 6 bases, 2 bases remained unmatched. The germline gives CDR1 MRHNA, CDR2 SNTAGT. The CDR3 DNA reads as TGTGCCAGCAGTGACTCAGCGGGGGGGCCCAATGAGCAGTTCTTC. Translated: CASSDSAGGPNEQFF.

J is TRBJ1-1 and V is TRBV4-1, with 9 bases fitting TRBD1. The V and J ends lost 4 bases and 4 bases, in that order; junction bases with no gene match: 7. The CDR3 contains 15 residues. CDR1 is MGHRA and CDR2 is YSYEKL in the germline V gene. The CDR3 protein is CASSRRDREGTEAFF. DNA of the CDR3: TGCGCCAGCAGCCGCCGGGACAGGGAGGGCACTGAAGCTTTCTTT.

The chain has TRBV13 and TRBJ2-5; TRBD1 matches at 8 bases. The CDR3 has 16 amino acids. Trimming removed 5 bases from V and 3 bases from J; junction bases left unmatched: 11. Germline assignment: CDR1 PRHDT and CDR2 FYEKMQ (reference sequence). For the CDR3, the DNA is TGTGCCAGCAGCCGAATCTACTCGACAGGGGAAGAGACCCAGTACTTC. This codes for CASSRIYSTGEETQYF.

The rearrangement joins TRBV30 to TRBJ2-2, with D uncertain. CDR1 is GTSNPN, CDR2 SVGIG, per germline (reference sequence). Trimming took 0 bases from V and 1 from J, leaving 9 bases between them. CDR3 length equals 15 residues. In DNA, the CDR3 is TGTGCCTGGAGTGTAGGGCAGCTGAACACCGGGGAGCTGTTTTTT. Its protein is CAWSVGQLNTGELFF.

This rearrangement joins TRBV27 to TRBJ1-1; D call uncertain. Trimming took 0 bases from V and 7 from J, leaving 12 bases between them. The CDR3 covers 14 residues. CDR1 and CDR2 (germline): MNHEY, SMNVEV (reference sequence). CDR3 region: CASSLSISGLEAFF. CDR3 nucleotide sequence: TGTGCCAGCAGTTTATCGATATCAGGTCTTGAAGCTTTCTTT.

The gene calls are TRBV15 and TRBJ1-4; D might be TRBD1 (5 bases). The V and J ends lost 3 bases and 1 base respectively, with 12 bases between them. Germline CDR1 reads LNHNV; CDR2 reads YYDKDF (reference sequence). This CDR3 region has 16 residues. The CDR3 loop is CATSRHRWLTNEKLFF. CDR3 DNA: TGTGCCACCAGCAGGCACAGGTGGTTAACTAATGAAAAACTGTTTTTT.

This clone was observed a handful of times. This sequence joins TRBV18 and TRBJ1-1; 8 positions match TRBD1. The CDR3 runs 14 residues. V lost 3 bases to trimming and J lost 6 bases; unmatched junction nucleotides: 6. Germline CDR1 KGHSH, CDR2 LQKENI. CDR3 bases: TGTGCCAGCTCACCGAGAGGGGGACAGGCTGAAGCTTTCTTT. Amino acid sequence: CASSPRGGQAEAFF. The full variable domain, its missing parts supplied by reference TRBV18 and TRBJ1-1, is NAGVMQNPRHLVRRRGQEARLRCSPMKGHSHVYWYRQLPEEGLKFMVYLQKENIIDESGMPKERFSAEFPKEGPSILRIQQVVRGDSAAYFCASSPRGGQAEAFFGQGTRLTVV.

J is TRBJ2-1 and V is TRBV27, with TRBD1 matching over 7 bases. Germline V gives CDR1 MNHEY, CDR2 SMNVEV (reference sequence). This CDR3 is 13 amino acids long. Trimming removed 5 bases from V and 10 bases from J; junction bases left unmatched: 8. Here the CDR3 reads CASSTSPGGEQFF. CDR3 coding DNA: TGTGCCAGCAGTACCAGCCCAGGGGGAGAGCAGTTCTTC.

A single count supports this clone. The V gene is TRBV6-5, the J gene TRBJ1-5; possibly TRBD1 for D (6 bases). The V gene's germline CDR1 is MNHEY and CDR2 SVGAGI. The CDR3 is 15 residues long. V lost 7 bases to trimming and J lost 0 bases, with 13 bases between them. This CDR3 reads CASNLYRDSNQPQHF. As DNA, the CDR3 is TGTGCCAGCAACCTATACAGGGATAGCAATCAGCCCCAGCATTTT.

A few counts support this clone. The rearrangement uses TRBV2 and TRBJ2-1; D assignment may be TRBD1 or TRBD2 (6 bases each). The length of the CDR3 is 11 residues. Between the trimmed V and J ends, which lost 7 bases and 8 bases, there was a span of 9 bases. CDR1 is SNHLY and CDR2 is FYNNEI in the germline V gene. The CDR3 DNA is TGTGCCAGCACCGGGGGCTATGAGCAGTTCTTC. Translated: CASTGGYEQFF.

This clone has just one count. This chain uses TRBV7-3 with TRBJ2-1; 10 positions match TRBD1. Germline lookup yields CDR1 SGHTA and CDR2 FQGTGA. J lost 6 bases, V lost 2 bases, and 10 bases had no gene match. This CDR3 contains 17 residues. CDR3 DNA: TGTGCCAGCAGCTTACGGGTGGGGGACAGGGGATCCAATGAGCAGTTCTTC. Translating it yields CASSLRVGDRGSNEQFF.

The chain combines TRBV13 with TRBJ1-1; D is possibly TRBD1 (6 bases). Germline lookup yields CDR1 PRHDT and CDR2 FYEKMQ (reference sequence). The ends were cut back, 3 bases at V and 5 bases at J, with 16 bases in the middle. The length of the CDR3 is 15 residues. CDR3 coding DNA: TGTGCCAGCAGCTTCGGAGGGGGGTCGGGAACTGAAGCTTTCTTT. Residues: CASSFGGGSGTEAFF.

V and J are TRBV7-9 and TRBJ2-5, with no clear D. CDR1 is SEHNR, CDR2 FQNEAQ, per germline (reference sequence). Trimming took off 5 bases at V and 1 base at J, with 14 bases between the two ends. There are 15 residues in the CDR3. The CDR3 is CASSAPIATQETQYF. The CDR3 DNA is TGTGCCAGCAGCGCACCAATCGCAACCCAAGAGACCCAGTACTTC.